Described below is a single T cell receptor beta chain sequence and its context. Its antigen is undetermined. This sample was included in a study of CD4+ T cells in melanoma. Findings and caveats of the study: A reported correlation linked neoantigen-specific CD4+ T cells to CD8+, macrophage and B cell function. Neoantigen-specific CD4+ T cells in melanoma reportedly had diverse differentiation states.

Trimming cost V 6 bases and J 3 bases; bases outside gene matches: 7. Germline CDR1 and CDR2: MNHEY and SVGAGI. This CDR3 has 14 amino acids. Libraries were prepared by immunoSEQ multiplex PCR; TCRdb keeps only in-frame clonotypes and omits some of them. The sample has approximately 11,000 clones, around 70% seen once; the top ten hold roughly 15%. The sequence came from a human donor with melanoma. The sequenced sample consisted of cells from a culture (not recorded whether cultured in vitro). The V and J genes are TRBV6-5 and TRBJ1-2; the match to TRBD1 covers 7 bases. The CDR3 nucleotides are TGTGCCAGCAGGACCGACAGGGCCTACTATGGCTACACCTTC. Amino acids: CASRTDRAYYGYTF.